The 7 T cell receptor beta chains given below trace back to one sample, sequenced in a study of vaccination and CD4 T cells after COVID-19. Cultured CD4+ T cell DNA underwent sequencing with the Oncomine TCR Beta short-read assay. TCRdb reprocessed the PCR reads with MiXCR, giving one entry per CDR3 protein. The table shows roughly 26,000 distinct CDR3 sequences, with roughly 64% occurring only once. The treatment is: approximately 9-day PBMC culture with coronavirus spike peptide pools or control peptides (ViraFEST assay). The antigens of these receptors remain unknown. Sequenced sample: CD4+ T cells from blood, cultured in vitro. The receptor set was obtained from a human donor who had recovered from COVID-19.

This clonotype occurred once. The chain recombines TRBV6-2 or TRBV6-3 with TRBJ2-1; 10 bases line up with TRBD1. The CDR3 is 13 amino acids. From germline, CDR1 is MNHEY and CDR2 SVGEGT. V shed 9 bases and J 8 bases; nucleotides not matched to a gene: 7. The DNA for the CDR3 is TGTGCCAGTTCGGGACAGGGGATCGATGAGCAGTTCTTC. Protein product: CASSGQGIDEQFF.

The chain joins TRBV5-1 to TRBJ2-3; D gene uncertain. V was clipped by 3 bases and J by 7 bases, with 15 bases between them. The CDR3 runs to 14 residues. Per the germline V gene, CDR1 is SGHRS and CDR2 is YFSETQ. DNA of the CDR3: TGCGCCAGCAGCTCCTGGAGTTCGGACCATACGCAGTATTTT. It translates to CASSSWSSDHTQYF.

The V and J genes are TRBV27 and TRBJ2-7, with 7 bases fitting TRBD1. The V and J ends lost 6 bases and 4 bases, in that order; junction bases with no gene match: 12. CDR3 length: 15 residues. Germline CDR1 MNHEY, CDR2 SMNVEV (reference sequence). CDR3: CASSRTGGEEYEQYF. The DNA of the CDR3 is TGTGCCAGCAGCCGGACAGGCGGTGAAGAGTACGAGCAGTACTTC.

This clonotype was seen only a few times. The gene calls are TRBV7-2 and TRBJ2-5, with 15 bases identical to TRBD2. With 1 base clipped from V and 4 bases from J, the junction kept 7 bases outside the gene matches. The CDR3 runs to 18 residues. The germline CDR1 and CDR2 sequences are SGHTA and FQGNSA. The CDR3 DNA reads TGTGCCAGCAGCTTAGGCGGACTAGCGGGAGGGCATGGAGAGACCCAGTACTTC. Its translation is CASSLGGLAGGHGETQYF.

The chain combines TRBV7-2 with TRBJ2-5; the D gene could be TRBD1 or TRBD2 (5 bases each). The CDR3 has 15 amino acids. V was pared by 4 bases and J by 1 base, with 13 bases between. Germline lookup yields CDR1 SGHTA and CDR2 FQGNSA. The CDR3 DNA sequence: TGTGCCAGCAGCTCACCTGCGAGGGGCCAAGAGACCCAGTACTTC. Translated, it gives CASSSPARGQETQYF.

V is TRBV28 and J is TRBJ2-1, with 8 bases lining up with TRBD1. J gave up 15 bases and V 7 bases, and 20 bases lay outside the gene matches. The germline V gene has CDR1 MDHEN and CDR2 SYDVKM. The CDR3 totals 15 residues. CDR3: CASTAVTGVPLSAFF. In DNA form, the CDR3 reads TGTGCCAGCACCGCGGTGACAGGGGTCCCGTTGAGTGCGTTCTTC.

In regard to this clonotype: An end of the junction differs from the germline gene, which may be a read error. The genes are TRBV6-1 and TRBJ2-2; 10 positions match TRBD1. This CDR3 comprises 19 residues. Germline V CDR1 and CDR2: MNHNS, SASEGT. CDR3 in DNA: TGTGCCATCAGTGGACCGGGACAGGGGCCCCAGACGAACACCGGGGAGCTGTTTTTT. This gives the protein CAISGPGQGPQTNTGELFF.